These 14 T cell receptor beta chains came from one sample sequenced in a study of blood T cell repertoires in COVID-19. The assay was immunoSEQ multiplex PCR, and TCRdb's table has in-frame clones only and misses some. The table records 650,000 to 800,000 clones, over 80% of them present only once. Sequences were obtained from peripheral blood. The receptors originated from a woman younger than 30 with acute or convalescent COVID-19.

The J gene is TRBJ1-2, the V gene TRBV7-2; no clear D. The CDR3 sequence is 15 residues long. V shed 5 bases and J shed 0 bases, with 13 bases lying between them. CDR1 is SGHTA, CDR2 FQGNSA, per germline. Here the CDR3 DNA reads TGTGCCAGCAGCCCCGAGACAAGCACTAACTATGGCTACACCTTC. Its translation is CASSPETSTNYGYTF.

J is TRBJ1-2 and V is TRBV7-9; no clear D gene. Deletions cut 1 base from V and 4 bases from J, with 10 bases between. Germline V gives CDR1 SEHNR, CDR2 FQNEAQ (reference sequence). This CDR3 is built from 14 residues. CDR3 coding DNA: TGTGCCAGCAGCTTAGTAGCCTTTAGCTATGGCTACACCTTC. Residues: CASSLVAFSYGYTF.

The rearrangement links TRBV19 to TRBJ1-5; 7 nucleotides match TRBD1. CDR1 and CDR2 (germline): LNHDA, SQIVND (reference sequence). The CDR3 consists of 14 residues. V shed 3 bases, J shed 9 bases, and the junction held 8 bases outside the gene matches. CDR3 sequence (DNA): TGTGCCAGTAGTATCGACAGGGACCTTGGGCCCCAGCATTTT. It codes for CASSIDRDLGPQHF.

The rearrangement uses TRBV7-2 and TRBJ1-5; a possible D gene is TRBD1 (5 bases). Trimming removed 5 bases at V and 6 bases at J, with 14 bases between. The germline V gene has CDR1 SGHTA and CDR2 FQGNSA. CDR3 size: 14 residues. CDR3 residues: CASSITRGGQPQHF. The CDR3, as DNA: TGTGCCAGCAGCATTACGAGGGGAGGTCAGCCCCAGCATTTT.

The chain recombines TRBV29-1 with TRBJ2-2; D may be TRBD2 (5 bases). CDR1 and CDR2 (germline): SQVTM, ANQGSEA. The CDR3 totals 12 residues. Trimming cost V 5 bases and J 3 bases, with 7 bases left between them. CDR3 loop: CSVPGYTGELFF. As DNA, the CDR3 is TGCAGCGTTCCGGGGTACACCGGGGAGCTGTTTTTT.

The chain combines TRBV29-1 with TRBJ1-3; maybe TRBD1 (5 bases). The CDR3 has 11 amino acids. The V gene's germline CDR1 is SQVTM and CDR2 ANQGSEA. V lost 5 bases, J lost 4 bases, and 6 bases lay in between. This CDR3 reads CSVHRGNTIYF. The CDR3 DNA sequence: TGCAGCGTTCACAGGGGAAACACCATATATTTT.

The chain is built from TRBV6-4 and TRBJ2-1, with a weak D call TRBD2 (7 bases). Germline loops: CDR1 MRHNA, CDR2 SNTAGT. The CDR3 extends over 14 amino acids. The ends were cut back, 2 bases at V and 6 bases at J, with 11 bases in the middle. CDR3 protein: CASSDEGGPNEQFF. The CDR3 coding sequence is TGTGCCAGCAGTGACGAGGGGGGGCCCAATGAGCAGTTCTTC.

The V and J genes are TRBV20-1 and TRBJ2-1; a weak D match, TRBD1 (7 bases). Trimming removed 3 bases at V and 6 bases at J, with 18 bases between. The CDR3 consists of 15 residues. Germline-derived CDR1 and CDR2 are DFQATT and SNEGSKA (reference sequence). CDR3: CSASEAGGYINEQFF. The CDR3 DNA follows: TGCAGTGCTAGTGAAGCAGGGGGGTACATCAATGAGCAGTTCTTC.

The chain recombines TRBV20-1 with TRBJ2-5; 9 nucleotides match TRBD2. CDR1 DFQATT and CDR2 SNEGSKA come from the germline V gene (reference sequence). V lost 3 bases and J lost 4; bases outside the gene matches: 9. The CDR3 is 15 residues long. CDR3 amino acids: CSASVAGAPGETQYF. In DNA form, the CDR3 reads TGCAGTGCTAGTGTAGCGGGGGCCCCGGGAGAGACCCAGTACTTC.

V gene TRBV7-3 combines with J gene TRBJ1-1; D is unclear. The CDR3 runs to 13 residues. Deletions cut 5 bases from V and 5 bases from J, with 12 bases between. Germline CDR1 is SGHTA and CDR2 is FQGTGA. CDR3 sequence: CASSALDGTEAFF. The CDR3 coding sequence is TGTGCCAGCAGCGCCTTAGACGGGACTGAAGCTTTCTTT.

This clone was recorded a few times. The chain combines TRBV7-6 with TRBJ2-7, with 10 bases lining up with TRBD1. With V trimmed by 3 bases and J by 5 bases, 7 bases remained unmatched. This CDR3 has 15 residues. Per the germline V gene, CDR1 is SGHVS and CDR2 is FNYEAQ. For the CDR3, the DNA is TGTGCCAGCAGCTTCTCGGGACAGGGGTCCCACGAGCAGTACTTC. Protein product: CASSFSGQGSHEQYF.

This clone was seen just once. The rearrangement uses TRBV2 and TRBJ2-3; 13 bases are shared with TRBD2. The V segment lost 7 bases and the J segment 0 bases; nucleotides outside the gene matches: 7. The CDR3 runs 17 residues. CDR1 is SNHLY, CDR2 FYNNEI, per germline. The CDR3 here is CASKGLAGPTSTDTQYF. The CDR3 DNA is TGTGCCAGCAAGGGACTAGCGGGACCCACTAGCACAGATACGCAGTATTTT.

The rearrangement joins TRBV20-1 to TRBJ2-7; no clear D. V was pared by 1 base and J by 3 bases, with 4 bases between. The CDR3 has 11 residues. The germline V gene has CDR1 DFQATT and CDR2 SNEGSKA (reference sequence). CDR3 protein: CSARGDYEQYF. The DNA of the CDR3 is TGCAGTGCTAGAGGCGACTACGAGCAGTACTTC.

The chain links TRBV7-9 to TRBJ1-2; D is perhaps TRBD1 (6 bases). From germline, CDR1 is SEHNR and CDR2 FQNEAQ (reference sequence). The CDR3 is made up of 13 amino acids. V lost 1 base to trimming and J lost 6 bases, with 9 bases between them. CDR3 loop: CASSLVRGNGYTF. The CDR3 nucleotides read TGTGCCAGCAGCTTAGTGAGGGGGAATGGCTACACCTTC.